One and the same sample provided the 9 T cell receptor beta chains below, sequenced in a study of identical twins. One entry per CDR3 protein, called by TCRdb with MiXCR from the 5' RACE reads. This sample yields about 200,000 distinct CDR3 sequences, of which 7.5% are seen a single time; about 1.9% belongs to the top ten. This sample was also put to use in a study of yellow fever vaccine responses in identical twins.

Specimen: memory (CD45RO+) T cells sorted from blood. These receptors all come from a woman under 30 in good health.

Many counts were recorded for this clonotype. V gene TRBV12-3 or TRBV12-4 combines with J gene TRBJ1-6, with a tentative D call TRBD1 (6 bases). Deletions cut 9 bases from V and 6 bases from J, with 15 bases between. This CDR3 spans 14 amino acids. CDR3 residues: CASSGEGGNSPLHF. CDR3 nucleotides: TGTGCCAGTTCGGGGGAAGGGGGTAATTCACCCCTCCACTTT.

The table lists this clonotype with many counts. V and J are TRBV6-1 and TRBJ2-7; 8 bases fit TRBD1. The germline V gene has CDR1 MNHNS and CDR2 SASEGT. This CDR3 is 14 amino acids long. With V trimmed by 11 bases and J by 2 bases, 11 bases remained unmatched. CDR3 nucleotides: TGTGCCGCATCCCCGACAGGGGTTCCCTACGAGCAGTACTTC. Encoded protein: CAASPTGVPYEQYF.

The chain has TRBV4-2 and TRBJ1-5; TRBD1 might be the D (5 bases). Germline CDR1 is LGHNA and CDR2 is YNFKEQ. The V gene lost 0 bases and the J gene lost 10 bases, with 19 bases spanning the gap. The CDR3 is made up of 16 amino acids. The CDR3 sequence: CASSQDLGAQGFPQHF. CDR3 bases: TGTGCCAGCAGCCAAGATCTAGGGGCCCAAGGGTTCCCCCAGCATTTT.

This clonotype occurred many times. The V call is TRBV12-3 or TRBV12-4, the J call TRBJ1-5; TRBD1 is a possible D gene (6 bases). V was cut by 0 bases and J by 0 bases, with 12 bases left in between. The CDR3 runs to 17 residues. CDR3 coding DNA: TGTGCCAGCAGTTTAGCGCTAAGGGACACTAGCAATCAGCCCCAGCATTTT. Its protein is CASSLALRDTSNQPQHF.

This chain joins TRBV20-1 and TRBJ2-3, with TRBD2 matching over 9 bases. Looked up from germline, CDR1 is DFQATT and CDR2 is SNEGSKA (reference sequence). The length of the CDR3 is 16 residues. The chain's CDR3 is CRALGVAGVGTDTQYF. CDR3 bases: TGCAGGGCCCTGGGAGTAGCGGGAGTTGGCACAGATACGCAGTATTTT.

This clonotype came up a few times. V gene TRBV2 combines with J gene TRBJ1-2, with D maybe TRBD1 (5 bases). Trimming took 4 bases from V and 5 from J, leaving 5 bases between them. The CDR3 is 11 residues long. CDR1 and CDR2 from the germline V gene are SNHLY and FYNNEI. The CDR3 nucleotides read TGTGCCAGCAGTGGACAGTATGGCTACACCTTC. It encodes CASSGQYGYTF. The full variable domain, in which reference TRBV2 and TRBJ1-2 provide the parts outside the CDR3, is EPEVTQTPSHQVTQMGQEVILRCVPISNHLYFYWYRQILGQKVEFLVSFYNNEISEKSEIFDDQFSVERPDGSNFTLKIRSTKLEDSAMYFCASSGQYGYTFGSGTRLTVV.

This rearrangement joins TRBV20-1 to TRBJ2-3, with 10 bases identical to TRBD2. The CDR3 is made up of 15 amino acids. CDR1 is DFQATT and CDR2 is SNEGSKA in the germline V gene (reference sequence). V lost 5 bases to trimming and J lost 1 base; unmatched junction nucleotides: 6. The CDR3 DNA reads as TGCAGTGCTCAAACCGGGACTAGCGGCACAGATACGCAGTATTTT. Residues: CSAQTGTSGTDTQYF.

This clonotype has a count of ten or more. The chain employs TRBV7-8 and TRBJ2-7; a weak D match, TRBD2 (6 bases). Deletions cut 4 bases from V and 4 bases from J, with 14 bases between. The length of the CDR3 is 14 residues. Germline V gene data show CDR1 as SGHVS and CDR2 as FQNEAQ. CDR3 region: CASSSDSDYYEQYF. CDR3 nucleotides: TGTGCCAGCAGCTCCGACTCGGACTATTACGAGCAGTACTTC.

This clonotype came up many times. J is TRBJ2-5 and V is TRBV24-1, with 7 bases aligning to TRBD1. V lost 5 bases and J lost 2; bases outside the gene matches: 1. Germline V gene sequence: CDR1 KGHDR, CDR2 SFDVKD. The CDR3 has 13 amino acids. The CDR3 protein is CATSGDSQETQYF. CDR3 nucleotide sequence: TGTGCCACCAGTGGGGACAGTCAAGAGACCCAGTACTTC.